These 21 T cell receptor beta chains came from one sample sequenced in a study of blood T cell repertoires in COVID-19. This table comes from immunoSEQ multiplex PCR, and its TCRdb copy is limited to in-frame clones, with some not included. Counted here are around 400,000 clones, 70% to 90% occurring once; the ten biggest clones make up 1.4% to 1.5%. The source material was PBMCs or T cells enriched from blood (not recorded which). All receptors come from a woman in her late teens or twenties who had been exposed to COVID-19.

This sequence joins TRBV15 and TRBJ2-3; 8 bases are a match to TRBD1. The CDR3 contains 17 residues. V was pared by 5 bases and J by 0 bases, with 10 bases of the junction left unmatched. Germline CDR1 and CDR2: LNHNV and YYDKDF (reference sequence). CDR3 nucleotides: TGTGCCACCAGCTCCTTGGACAGGGCCCCTAGCACAGATACGCAGTATTTT. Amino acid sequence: CATSSLDRAPSTDTQYF.

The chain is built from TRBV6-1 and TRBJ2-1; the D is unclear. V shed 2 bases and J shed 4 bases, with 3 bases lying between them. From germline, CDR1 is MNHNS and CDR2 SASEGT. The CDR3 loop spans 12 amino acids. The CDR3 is CASSEQYNEQFF. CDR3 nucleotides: TGTGCCAGCAGTGAACAGTACAATGAGCAGTTCTTC.

CDR3 sequence: CASSERPLYEQYF. The CDR3 region has the DNA TGTGCCAGCAGTGAGCGGCCACTCTACGAGCAGTACTTC. The chain joins TRBV2 to TRBJ2-7; no clear D gene. Trimming left V 3 bases short and J 3 bases short, with 9 bases between. Germline CDR1 and CDR2: SNHLY and FYNNEI. The length of the CDR3 is 13 residues.

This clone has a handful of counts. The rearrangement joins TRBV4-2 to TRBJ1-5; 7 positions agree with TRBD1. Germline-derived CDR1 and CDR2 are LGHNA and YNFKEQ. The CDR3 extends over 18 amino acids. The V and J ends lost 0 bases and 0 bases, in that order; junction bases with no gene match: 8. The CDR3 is CASSQDLGQSYSNQPQHF. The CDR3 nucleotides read TGTGCCAGCAGCCAAGATCTGGGACAGTCATATAGCAATCAGCCCCAGCATTTT.

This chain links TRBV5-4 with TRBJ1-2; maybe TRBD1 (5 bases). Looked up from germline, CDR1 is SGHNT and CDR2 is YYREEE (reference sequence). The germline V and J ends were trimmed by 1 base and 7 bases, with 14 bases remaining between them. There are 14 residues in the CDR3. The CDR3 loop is CASSLSGREGGYTF. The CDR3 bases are TGTGCCAGCAGCTTGTCCGGCAGGGAGGGTGGCTACACCTTC.

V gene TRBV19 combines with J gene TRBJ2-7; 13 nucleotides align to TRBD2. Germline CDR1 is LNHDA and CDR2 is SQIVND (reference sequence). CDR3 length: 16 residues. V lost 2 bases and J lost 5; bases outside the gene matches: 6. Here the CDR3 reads CASSITSGRGLDEQYF. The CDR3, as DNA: TGTGCCAGTAGTATAACTAGCGGGAGGGGTCTGGACGAGCAGTACTTC.

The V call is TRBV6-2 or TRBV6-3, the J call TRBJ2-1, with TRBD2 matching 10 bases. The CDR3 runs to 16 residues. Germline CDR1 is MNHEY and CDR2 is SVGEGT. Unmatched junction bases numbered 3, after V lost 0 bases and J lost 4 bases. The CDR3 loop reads CASSYSTTSGYNEQFF. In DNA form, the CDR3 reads TGTGCCAGCAGTTACTCAACGACTAGCGGGTACAATGAGCAGTTCTTC.

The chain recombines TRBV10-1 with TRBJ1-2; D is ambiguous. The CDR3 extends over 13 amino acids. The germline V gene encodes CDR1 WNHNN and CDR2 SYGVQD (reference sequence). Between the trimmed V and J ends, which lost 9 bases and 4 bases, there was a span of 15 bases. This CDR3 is CARLSHPFYGYTF. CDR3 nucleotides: TGCGCCAGGCTGAGCCACCCATTCTATGGCTACACCTTC.

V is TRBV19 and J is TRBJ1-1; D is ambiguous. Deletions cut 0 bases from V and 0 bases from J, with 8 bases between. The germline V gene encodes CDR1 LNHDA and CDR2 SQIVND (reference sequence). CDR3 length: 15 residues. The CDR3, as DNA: TGTGCCAGTAGTATAGATAACGCAGTGAACACTGAAGCTTTCTTT. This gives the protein CASSIDNAVNTEAFF.

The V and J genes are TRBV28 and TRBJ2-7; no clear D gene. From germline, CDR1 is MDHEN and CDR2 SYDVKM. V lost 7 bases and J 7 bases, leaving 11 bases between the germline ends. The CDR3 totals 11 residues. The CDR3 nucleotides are TGTGCCAGCATCTCAGGATATGAGCAGTACTTC. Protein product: CASISGYEQYF.

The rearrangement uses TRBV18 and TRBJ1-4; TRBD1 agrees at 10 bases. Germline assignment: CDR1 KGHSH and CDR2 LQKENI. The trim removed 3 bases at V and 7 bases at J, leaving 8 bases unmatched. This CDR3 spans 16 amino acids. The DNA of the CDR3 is TGTGCCAGCTCACCCGAACCGGGACAGGGGACTGAAAAACTGTTTTTT. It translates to CASSPEPGQGTEKLFF.

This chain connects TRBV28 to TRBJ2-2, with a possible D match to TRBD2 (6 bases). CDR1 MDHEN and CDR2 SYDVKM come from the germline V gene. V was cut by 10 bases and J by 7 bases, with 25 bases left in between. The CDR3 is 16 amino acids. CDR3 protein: CATYLGGWYDGGELFF. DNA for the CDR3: TGTGCCACCTATCTCGGAGGGTGGTATGATGGCGGGGAGCTGTTTTTT.

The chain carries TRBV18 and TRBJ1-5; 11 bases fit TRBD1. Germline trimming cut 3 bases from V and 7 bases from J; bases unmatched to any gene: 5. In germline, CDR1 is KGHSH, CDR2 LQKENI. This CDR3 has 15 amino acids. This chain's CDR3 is CASSPGQGDVQPQHF. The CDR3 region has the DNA TGTGCCAGCTCACCGGGACAGGGGGATGTGCAGCCCCAGCATTTT.

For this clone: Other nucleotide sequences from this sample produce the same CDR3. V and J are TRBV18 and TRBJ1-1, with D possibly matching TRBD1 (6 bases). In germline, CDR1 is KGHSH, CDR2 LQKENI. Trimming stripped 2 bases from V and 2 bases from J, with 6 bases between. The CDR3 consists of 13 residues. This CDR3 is CASSPGGNTEAFF. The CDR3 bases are TGTGCCAGCTCACCAGGGGGCAACACTGAAGCTTTCTTT.

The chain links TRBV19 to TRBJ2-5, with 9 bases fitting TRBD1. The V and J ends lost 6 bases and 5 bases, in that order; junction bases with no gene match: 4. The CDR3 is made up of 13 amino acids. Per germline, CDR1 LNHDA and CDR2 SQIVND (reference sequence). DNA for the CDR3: TGTGCCAGTAGCACAGGGGGCTGGGAGACCCAGTACTTC. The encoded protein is CASSTGGWETQYF. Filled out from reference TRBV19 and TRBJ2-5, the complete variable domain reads DGGITQSPKYLFRKEGQNVTLSCEQNLNHDAMYWYRQDPGQGLRLIYYSQIVNDFQKGDIAEGYSVSREKKESFPLTVTSAQKNPTAFYLCASSTGGWETQYFGPGTRLLVL.

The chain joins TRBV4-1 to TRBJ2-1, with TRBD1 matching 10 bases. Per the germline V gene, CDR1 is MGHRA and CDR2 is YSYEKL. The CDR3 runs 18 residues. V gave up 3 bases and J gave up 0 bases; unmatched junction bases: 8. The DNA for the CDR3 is TGCGCCAGCAGCCATTTACCGGGACAGGGGAGCTCCTACAATGAGCAGTTCTTC. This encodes CASSHLPGQGSSYNEQFF.

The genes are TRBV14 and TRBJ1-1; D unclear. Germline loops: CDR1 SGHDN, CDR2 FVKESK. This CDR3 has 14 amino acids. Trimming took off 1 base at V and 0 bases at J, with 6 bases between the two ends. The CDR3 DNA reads TGTGCCAGCAGCCAAGTACGGGTGAACACTGAAGCTTTCTTT. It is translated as CASSQVRVNTEAFF.

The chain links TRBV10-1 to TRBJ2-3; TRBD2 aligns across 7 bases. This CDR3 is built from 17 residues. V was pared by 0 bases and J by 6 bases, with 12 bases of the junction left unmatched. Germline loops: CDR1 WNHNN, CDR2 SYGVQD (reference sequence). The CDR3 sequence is CASSESPRRERVDTQYF. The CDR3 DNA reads TGCGCCAGCAGTGAGTCTCCGCGGCGGGAGAGAGTTGATACGCAGTATTTT.

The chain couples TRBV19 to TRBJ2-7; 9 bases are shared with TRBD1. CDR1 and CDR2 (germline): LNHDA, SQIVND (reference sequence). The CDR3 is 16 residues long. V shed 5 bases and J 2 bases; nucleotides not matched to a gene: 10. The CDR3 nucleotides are TGTGCCAGTAGTGGACAGGGGACTCGAAACCCCTACGAGCAGTACTTC. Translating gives CASSGQGTRNPYEQYF.

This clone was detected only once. The CDR3 coding sequence is TGTGCCAGTAGTATAGAGAGTGGGGGCAGCAGCTTGAACACTGAAGCTTTCTTT. This translates into CASSIESGGSSLNTEAFF. V gene TRBV19 combines with J gene TRBJ1-1; D is possibly TRBD1 (6 bases). The germline gives CDR1 LNHDA, CDR2 SQIVND (reference sequence). The CDR3 is 18 residues long. The V end lost 0 bases, the J end lost 0 bases, and 17 bases lay between the germline ends.

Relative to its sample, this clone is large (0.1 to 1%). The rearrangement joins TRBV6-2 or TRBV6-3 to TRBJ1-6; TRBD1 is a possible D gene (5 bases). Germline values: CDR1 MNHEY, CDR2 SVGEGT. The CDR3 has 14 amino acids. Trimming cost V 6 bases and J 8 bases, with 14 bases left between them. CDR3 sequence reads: CASSRDLGDSPLHF. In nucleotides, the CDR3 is TGTGCCAGCAGCCGCGACCTAGGGGATTCACCCCTCCACTTT.